This TCR beta chain was profiled in a study of technical replicates of blood from a few donors. Sequencing was performed with immunoSEQ multiplex PCR; in TCRdb, only in-frame clones are kept and a portion is missing. This sample has approximately 87,000 clones, with 90% to 95% found just once. The source of this sequence is a human donor in good health. Sequencing was done on a sample of T cells isolated from PBMCs.

CDR3 sequence (DNA): TGTGCCAGTATCTCCCGAGGGGGGGACTACTATGGCTACACCTTC. Translated, it gives CASISRGGDYYGYTF. V and J are TRBV19 and TRBJ1-2; tentatively, D is TRBD1 (6 bases). The CDR3 contains 15 residues. In germline, CDR1 is LNHDA, CDR2 SQIVND (reference sequence). The V gene lost 7 bases and the J gene lost 3 bases, with 18 bases spanning the gap.